This record covers a single T cell receptor (beta chain). Its target is unknown. The CDR3 consists of 13 residues. With 4 bases removed from V and 4 bases from J, the gap between germline ends came to 11 bases. The germline gives CDR1 SGHDT, CDR2 YYEEEE. The record originates from a study of chemoradiotherapy in HPV16-positive cancers. Study as a whole: Candidate HPV-specific clones and shared TCR motifs came from two HPV16-positive patients.

The method was immunoSEQ multiplex PCR; TCRdb's version includes in-frame clones alone and lacks a portion of them. The sample includes about 1,900 clones, around 73% of them seen just once. Repeated repertoire sampling spanned the course of chemoradiotherapy. General study points: For HPV16-positive patients, expanding HPV-responsive T cells associated with longer recurrence-free survival. Non-HPV-specific T cells did not expand in tumors during treatment, whereas candidate HPV-specific clones and E7-related motifs did.

The sample in question was tumor tissue, obtained from a patient who underwent chemoradiotherapy. The source of this sequence is a human donor with HPV-associated anogenital cancer. The chain employs TRBV5-6 and TRBJ1-2; D call uncertain. CDR3 bases: TGTGCCAGCAGCCAATATGGTCTCTATGGCTACACCTTC. Its translation: CASSQYGLYGYTF.